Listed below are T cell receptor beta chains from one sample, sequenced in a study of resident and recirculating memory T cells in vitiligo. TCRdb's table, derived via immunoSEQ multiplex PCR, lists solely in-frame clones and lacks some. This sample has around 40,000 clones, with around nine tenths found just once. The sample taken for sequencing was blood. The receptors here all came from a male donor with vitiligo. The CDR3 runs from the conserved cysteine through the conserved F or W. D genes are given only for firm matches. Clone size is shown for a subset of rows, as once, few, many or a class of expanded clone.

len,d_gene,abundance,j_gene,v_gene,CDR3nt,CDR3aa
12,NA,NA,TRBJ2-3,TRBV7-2,TGTGCCAGCAGAAGTAGTGGAGATACGCAGTATTTT,CASRSSGDTQYF
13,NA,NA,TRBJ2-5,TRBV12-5,TGTGCTAGTGGTATCAGGGGAGGGGAGACCCAGTACTTC,CASGIRGGETQYF
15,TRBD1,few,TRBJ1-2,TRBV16,TGTGCCAGCAGCCGACCGGGACAGGGGGCGCTTCGCACTGACTTC,CASSRPGQGALRTDF
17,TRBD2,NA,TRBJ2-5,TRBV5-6,TGTGCCAGCAGCTTGGGAGGAGGGGCGGGGGGACAAGAGACCCAGTACTTC,CASSLGGGAGGQETQYF
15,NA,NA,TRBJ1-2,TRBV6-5,TGTGCCAGCAGTCCCCGGGACGGGGGGATCTATGGCTACACCTTC,CASSPRDGGIYGYTF
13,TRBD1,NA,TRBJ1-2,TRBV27,TGTGCCAGCAGTCGGGACAGGGGAGGTGGCTACACCTTC,CASSRDRGGGYTF
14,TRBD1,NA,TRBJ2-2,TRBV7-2,TGTGCCAGCAGCTCGCGGACAGGGGGCGGGGAGCTGTTTTTT,CASSSRTGGGELFF
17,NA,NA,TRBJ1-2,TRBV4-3,TGCGCCAGCAGCCCGACATCGCCTATGCTTGTTAACTATGGCTACACCTTC,CASSPTSPMLVNYGYTF
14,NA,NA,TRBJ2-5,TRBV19,TGTGCCAGTAGTATAGAACTAGGCCAAGAGACCCAGTACTTC,CASSIELGQETQYF
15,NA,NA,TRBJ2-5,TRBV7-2,TGTGCCAGCAGCTCAAACAGGGAGAACTCAGAGACCCAGTACTTC,CASSSNRENSETQYF
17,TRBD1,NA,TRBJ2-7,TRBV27,TGTGCCAGCAAGCTCAACGCGAGGGGGCCTAATACCTACGAGCAGTACTTC,CASKLNARGPNTYEQYF
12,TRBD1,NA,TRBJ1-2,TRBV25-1,TGTGCCAGCAGACAGGGGGGGGTTGGCTACACCTTC,CASRQGGVGYTF
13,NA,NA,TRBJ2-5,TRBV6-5,TGTGCCAGCAGCTCCCCCGGGGAAGAGACCCAGTACTTC,CASSSPGEETQYF
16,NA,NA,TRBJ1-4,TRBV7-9,TGTGCCAGCAGCTTAGGAGGGAGTCGACCTAATGAAAAACTGTTTTTT,CASSLGGSRPNEKLFF
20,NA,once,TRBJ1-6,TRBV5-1,TGCGCCAGCAGCTTTGAGGTTCCCACCCAGTATAGCGACCTAAGGTCACCCCTCCACTTT,CASSFEVPTQYSDLRSPLHF
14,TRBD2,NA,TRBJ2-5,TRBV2,TGTGCCAGCAGATTAGCGGGGGGCCCCGAGACCCAGTACTTC,CASRLAGGPETQYF